Below are 30 T cell receptor beta chains sequenced from a single sample in a study of OX40 agonist ivuxolimab in advanced cancers. TCRdb's table, derived via immunoSEQ multiplex PCR, lists solely in-frame clones and lacks some. The repertoire holds approximately 90,000 clones, with about 90% as singletons. The sample was CD4+ or CD8+ T cells sorted from blood, taken in a trial of the OX40 agonist ivuxolimab. These receptors were obtained from an adult with an advanced solid tumor such as melanoma, head and neck, liver or kidney cancer.

The CDR3: CASSWTSGGPDTQYF. The CDR3 DNA reads TGTGCCAGCAGTTGGACTAGCGGGGGGCCAGATACGCAGTATTTT. The V call is TRBV2, the J call TRBJ2-3; 14 positions agree with TRBD2. Germline trimming cut 5 bases from V and 4 bases from J; bases unmatched to any gene: 2. CDR1 is SNHLY, CDR2 FYNNEI, per germline. CDR3 size: 15 residues.

V and J are TRBV18 and TRBJ2-2, with 8 bases fitting TRBD1. J was trimmed by 0 bases and V by 4 bases; bases with no gene match: 4. There are 16 residues in the CDR3. In germline, CDR1 is KGHSH, CDR2 LQKENI. The CDR3 protein is CASSREQGANTGELFF. DNA of the CDR3: TGTGCCAGCTCACGCGAACAGGGGGCGAACACCGGGGAGCTGTTTTTT.

The chain uses TRBV2 and TRBJ1-4, with D tentatively TRBD1 (5 bases). Trimming cost V 0 bases and J 4 bases, with 9 bases left between them. The CDR3 covers 15 residues. CDR1 and CDR2 from the germline V gene are SNHLY and FYNNEI. This CDR3 reads CASSEARGLNEKLFF. CDR3 nucleotides: TGTGCCAGCAGTGAAGCGCGGGGACTTAATGAAAAACTGTTTTTT.

This rearrangement joins TRBV13 to TRBJ2-2; 7 bases are a match to TRBD1. V gave up 2 bases and J gave up 7 bases; unmatched junction bases: 10. CDR3 length: 16 amino acids. Germline V gives CDR1 PRHDT, CDR2 FYEKMQ (reference sequence). CDR3 protein: CASSLSVGGNHGELFF. CDR3 DNA: TGTGCCAGCAGCTTAAGCGTAGGGGGCAATCACGGGGAGCTGTTTTTT.

This sequence joins TRBV11-3 and TRBJ2-3; D is undetermined. The CDR3 runs to 15 residues. CDR1 is SGHNT and CDR2 is YENEEA in the germline V gene. Trimming took off 0 bases at V and 5 bases at J, with 12 bases between the two ends. CDR3 region: CASSLEGSLGDTQYF. DNA of the CDR3: TGTGCCAGCAGCTTAGAAGGTAGCCTTGGAGATACGCAGTATTTT. The entire variable domain, with the rest obtained from reference TRBV11-3 and TRBJ2-3, is as follows: EAGVVQSPRYKIIEKKQPVAFWCNPISGHNTLYWYLQNLGQGPELLIRYENEEAVDDSQLPKDRFSAERLKGVDSTLKIQPAELGDSAVYLCASSLEGSLGDTQYFGPGTRLTVL.

In its sample, this clone was seen a few times. V gene TRBV11-2 combines with J gene TRBJ1-4; D gene uncertain. The V and J ends lost 5 bases and 6 bases respectively, with 16 bases between them. The CDR3 has 15 residues. Germline lookup yields CDR1 SGHAT and CDR2 FQNNGV. The CDR3 region is CASSGSPRSDEKLFF. The CDR3 DNA sequence: TGTGCCAGCAGCGGCAGTCCACGGTCCGATGAAAAACTGTTTTTT.

The rearrangement uses TRBV11-2 and TRBJ2-1; 14 positions match TRBD2. CDR1 SGHAT and CDR2 FQNNGV come from the germline V gene. The CDR3 runs to 18 residues. V lost 5 bases and J lost 0; bases outside the gene matches: 6. The CDR3 DNA follows: TGTGCCAGCAGCCCGAGGACTAGCGGGAGGTGCTCCTACAATGAGCAGTTCTTC. It encodes CASSPRTSGRCSYNEQFF.

In DNA form, the CDR3 reads TGCGCCAGCCAATCCGGCAGGGGATCAGAGACCCAGTACTTC. Translating gives CASQSGRGSETQYF. The chain recombines TRBV5-1 with TRBJ2-5, with D maybe TRBD1 (6 bases). V lost 7 bases, J lost 4 bases, and 17 bases lay in between. This CDR3 contains 14 residues. Germline assignment: CDR1 SGHRS and CDR2 YFSETQ.

This clone has only one observation. The rearrangement uses TRBV2 and TRBJ2-2; a weak D match, TRBD2 (6 bases). The V and J ends lost 4 bases and 1 base respectively, with 10 bases between them. The CDR3 has 15 residues. Germline CDR1 SNHLY, CDR2 FYNNEI. This CDR3 reads CASSGISGNTGELFF. The CDR3 DNA reads as TGTGCCAGCAGTGGGATTAGCGGGAACACCGGGGAGCTGTTTTTT.

The chain has TRBV19 and TRBJ1-5; D may be TRBD1 (5 bases). The V gene lost 7 bases and the J gene lost 1 base, with 14 bases spanning the gap. Germline values: CDR1 LNHDA, CDR2 SQIVND (reference sequence). This CDR3 region has 15 residues. The CDR3 spells CASKVGRESNQPQHF. Written as DNA, the CDR3 is TGTGCCAGTAAGGTAGGCAGGGAGAGCAATCAGCCCCAGCATTTT.

This clone was seen a few times. The chain joins TRBV30 to TRBJ1-2, with TRBD1 identical over 8 bases. The CDR3 contains 13 residues. Germline trimming cut 3 bases from V and 7 bases from J; bases unmatched to any gene: 7. The germline V gene encodes CDR1 GTSNPN and CDR2 SVGIG (reference sequence). In nucleotides, the CDR3 is TGTGCCTGGAGCCAGGGGGCGAGTGTTGGCTACACCTTC. Amino acids: CAWSQGASVGYTF.

In this sample, this clone turned up once. The chain combines TRBV7-8 with TRBJ1-5, with D possibly TRBD1 on 5 matching bases. Germline CDR1 SGHVS, CDR2 FQNEAQ. Trimming removed 1 base from V and 4 bases from J, with 11 bases in between. The CDR3 has 15 residues. The CDR3 loop reads CASSLEGTSNQPQHF. In nucleotides, the CDR3 is TGTGCCAGCAGCTTAGAAGGGACTTCTAATCAGCCCCAGCATTTT. The variable domain in full, with the rest retrieved from reference TRBV7-8 and TRBJ1-5, is GAGVSQSPRYKVAKRGQDVALRCDPISGHVSLFWYQQALGQGPEFLTYFQNEAQLDKSGLPSDRFFAERPEGSVSTLKIQRTQQEDSAVYLCASSLEGTSNQPQHFGDGTRLSIL.

The J gene is TRBJ2-2, the V gene TRBV7-2; the match to TRBD2 covers 9 bases. Germline-derived CDR1 and CDR2 are SGHTA and FQGNSA. With 2 bases clipped from V and 2 bases from J, the junction kept 6 bases outside the gene matches. The CDR3 totals 17 residues. CDR3 nucleotide sequence: TGTGCCAGCAGCTTAATAGCGGGAGCCAGTAACACCGGGGAGCTGTTTTTT. Protein sequence: CASSLIAGASNTGELFF.

The J gene is TRBJ2-7, the V gene TRBV2; D gene ambiguous. Per germline, CDR1 SNHLY and CDR2 FYNNEI. This CDR3 comprises 12 residues. Trimming cost V 3 bases and J 7 bases, with 10 bases left between them. Here the CDR3 reads CASSEGAGEQYF. For the CDR3, the DNA is TGTGCCAGCAGTGAGGGCGCCGGGGAGCAGTACTTC.

This clone has just one count. This chain uses TRBV4-3 with TRBJ2-3; TRBD2 matches 7 bases. Germline V CDR1 and CDR2: LGHNA, YSLEER. V lost 4 bases, J lost 4 bases, and 17 bases stayed unmatched. This CDR3 has 18 amino acids. CDR3 protein: CASSRTRDGGRAADTQYF. The DNA of the CDR3 is TGCGCCAGCAGCCGGACGAGGGACGGGGGGAGGGCCGCAGATACGCAGTATTTT.

The chain carries TRBV6-1 and TRBJ1-5; D is perhaps TRBD1 (5 bases). Germline CDR1 and CDR2: MNHNS and SASEGT. Trimming removed 1 base at V and 2 bases at J, with 12 bases between. The length of the CDR3 is 16 residues. This CDR3 reads CASSEGAGLGNQPQHF. The CDR3 DNA reads as TGTGCCAGCAGTGAAGGGGCAGGGCTGGGCAATCAGCCCCAGCATTTT.

CDR3 loop: CASSPQRQALYTF. The CDR3 DNA reads TGTGCCAGCAGTCCACAAAGACAGGCCTTATACACCTTC. The rearrangement uses TRBV27 and TRBJ1-2, with a weak D call TRBD1 (6 bases). V lost 5 bases and J 11 bases, leaving 18 bases between the germline ends. Germline V lookup: CDR1 MNHEY, CDR2 SMNVEV (reference sequence). The length of the CDR3 is 13 residues.

The CDR3 DNA is TGTGCCAGCAGCAGGGAGGTAACTGGAAACACCATATATTTT. Translated, it gives CASSREVTGNTIYF. The rearrangement uses TRBV11-2 and TRBJ1-3, with D unclear. CDR3 length equals 14 residues. The V and J ends lost 5 bases and 2 bases respectively, with 10 bases between them. The germline CDR1 and CDR2 sequences are SGHAT and FQNNGV.

CDR3 nucleotides: TGTGCCAGCAGCTTATGGGAGGCTGAAAAACTGTTTTTT. Its translation is CASSLWEAEKLFF. The chain uses TRBV7-2 and TRBJ1-4, with D hard to call. Germline CDR1 and CDR2: SGHTA and FQGNSA. The CDR3 has 13 amino acids. The ends were cut back, 2 bases at V and 7 bases at J, with 8 bases in the middle.

The sample holds a few counts of this clone. This chain joins TRBV11-2 and TRBJ1-2; weak D call: TRBD1 (5 bases). The V end lost 5 bases, the J end lost 0 bases, and 10 bases lay between the germline ends. The CDR3 has 14 amino acids. The germline V gene encodes CDR1 SGHAT and CDR2 FQNNGV. The CDR3 sequence: CASSPQVTNYGYTF. In DNA form, the CDR3 reads TGTGCCAGCAGCCCACAGGTTACTAACTATGGCTACACCTTC.

This sequence joins TRBV19 and TRBJ2-2; 7 bases line up with TRBD1. This CDR3 spans 16 amino acids. CDR1 LNHDA and CDR2 SQIVND come from the germline V gene (reference sequence). V shed 0 bases, J shed 6 bases, and the junction held 7 bases outside the gene matches. Here the CDR3 reads CASSIDITGVAGELFF. DNA of the CDR3: TGTGCCAGTAGTATAGATATCACAGGGGTAGCCGGGGAGCTGTTTTTT. Based on the CDR3 plus reference TRBV19 and TRBJ2-2, the full variable domain is DGGITQSPKYLFRKEGQNVTLSCEQNLNHDAMYWYRQDPGQGLRLIYYSQIVNDFQKGDIAEGYSVSREKKESFPLTVTSAQKNPTAFYLCASSIDITGVAGELFFGEGSRLTVL.

The chain is built from TRBV18 and TRBJ2-7; 9 nucleotides match TRBD1. The germline V gene encodes CDR1 KGHSH and CDR2 LQKENI. The CDR3 is 14 amino acids. The trim removed 8 bases at V and 7 bases at J, leaving 12 bases unmatched. CDR3 in amino acids: CASNRAGQGSEQYF. CDR3 bases: TGTGCCAGCAACCGAGCAGGACAGGGGAGTGAGCAGTACTTC.

The chain has TRBV28 and TRBJ2-1; 9 positions agree with TRBD1. V shed 4 bases and J 1 base; nucleotides not matched to a gene: 2. CDR1 is MDHEN, CDR2 SYDVKM, per germline. This CDR3 is built from 15 residues. Here the CDR3 reads CASSSTGGSYNEQFF. In nucleotides, the CDR3 is TGTGCCAGCAGTTCGACAGGGGGGTCCTACAATGAGCAGTTCTTC.

The chain employs TRBV5-1 and TRBJ2-2, with 7 bases identical to TRBD1. CDR1 SGHRS and CDR2 YFSETQ come from the germline V gene. V was clipped by 4 bases and J by 3 bases; unmatched bases: 9. This CDR3 is built from 16 residues. CDR3 bases: TGCGCCAGCAGCCCCCGGGTAGGGGGCGACACCGGGGAGCTGTTTTTT. Translating it yields CASSPRVGGDTGELFF.

The rearrangement joins TRBV5-6 to TRBJ1-5; weak D call: TRBD1 (5 bases). Germline-derived CDR1 and CDR2 are SGHDT and YYEEEE. CDR3 size: 16 residues. The V end lost 7 bases, the J end lost 6 bases, and 23 bases lay between the germline ends. CDR3 loop: CASLYLPQGSRQPQHF. DNA of the CDR3: TGTGCCAGCCTCTATCTCCCGCAGGGCAGCCGTCAGCCCCAGCATTTT.

This clone appeared a single time. The V and J genes are TRBV18 and TRBJ1-1; TRBD1 might be the D (6 bases). V shed 3 bases and J shed 1 base, with 12 bases lying between them. Germline CDR1 reads KGHSH; CDR2 reads LQKENI. The CDR3 covers 15 residues. This CDR3 is CASSPIQGENTEAFF. In nucleotides, the CDR3 is TGTGCCAGCTCACCTATACAGGGAGAGAACACTGAAGCTTTCTTT.

With regard to this clone: This sample includes further DNA sequences coding for the same CDR3. V and J are TRBV30 and TRBJ2-1, with 8 bases fitting TRBD2. Germline V CDR1 and CDR2: GTSNPN, SVGIG (reference sequence). This CDR3 region has 13 residues. V dropped 1 base and J dropped 6; count of bases not matched to a gene: 2. This chain's CDR3 is CAWSGLAGNEQFF. Here the CDR3 DNA reads TGTGCCTGGAGTGGGCTAGCGGGCAATGAGCAGTTCTTC.

This rearrangement joins TRBV30 to TRBJ2-7, with a tentative D call TRBD2 (6 bases). This CDR3 contains 15 residues. The V gene lost 3 bases and the J gene lost 0 bases, with 15 bases spanning the gap. Germline V gives CDR1 GTSNPN, CDR2 SVGIG (reference sequence). CDR3 DNA: TGTGCCTGGAGAAGAAGGGGACTCAACTCCTACGAGCAGTACTTC. Protein: CAWRRRGLNSYEQYF.

The J gene is TRBJ2-6, the V gene TRBV5-1; D ambiguous. CDR3 length: 14 residues. Germline V CDR1 and CDR2: SGHRS, YFSETQ. The V end was cut by 0 bases, the J end by 7 bases, with 8 bases between. In DNA, the CDR3 is TGCGCCAGCAGCTTGGACCGGCCAGCCAACGTCCTGACTTTC. Protein: CASSLDRPANVLTF.

The genes are TRBV27 and TRBJ2-7, with 12 bases aligning to TRBD1. The CDR3 consists of 14 residues. V dropped 8 bases and J dropped 7; count of bases not matched to a gene: 9. Per germline, CDR1 MNHEY and CDR2 SMNVEV (reference sequence). The CDR3 sequence is CASGGTGGPGEQYF. The CDR3 region has the DNA TGTGCCAGCGGCGGGACAGGGGGCCCAGGGGAGCAGTACTTC.